The 8 T cell receptor beta chains presented below share a single source sample, sequenced in a study of blood T cell repertoires in COVID-19. Using immunoSEQ multiplex PCR, the repertoire was profiled, and TCRdb retains in-frame clones only, with some absent. Counted here are approximately 300,000 clones, roughly 90% occurring once; the ten biggest clones make up roughly 6.8%. Material for sequencing was peripheral blood. The receptors stem from a woman under 40 with COVID-19, enrolled during active disease.

The V and J genes are TRBV4-1 and TRBJ2-1, with 7 positions matching TRBD2. In germline, CDR1 is MGHRA, CDR2 YSYEKL. The CDR3 spans 15 residues. The V and J ends lost 0 bases and 4 bases, in that order; junction bases with no gene match: 3. The CDR3 sequence: CASSQDRTRYNEQFF. Written as DNA, the CDR3 is TGCGCCAGCAGCCAAGATAGGACTAGGTACAATGAGCAGTTCTTC.

CDR3 bases: TGTGCCAGCAGTGAAACCCCCAGGGTGGCTTACAATGAGCAGTTCTTC. Translated: CASSETPRVAYNEQFF. The rearrangement links TRBV6-1 to TRBJ2-1; possibly TRBD1 for D (5 bases). Per germline, CDR1 MNHNS and CDR2 SASEGT. The CDR3 length is 16 residues. Trimming pared 2 bases from V and 4 bases from J, leaving 15 bases between.

This clone appeared a single time. CDR3 sequence reads: CASRPWGQGNQPQHF. The CDR3 region has the DNA TGTGCCAGCCGACCTTGGGGCCAGGGCAATCAGCCCCAGCATTTT. This chain connects TRBV2 to TRBJ1-5; possibly TRBD1 for D (5 bases). V was shortened by 8 bases and J by 2 bases, with 16 bases between the two germline ends. CDR1 and CDR2 (germline): SNHLY, FYNNEI. CDR3 length equals 15 residues. The whole variable domain, remainder taken from reference TRBV2 and TRBJ1-5, is EPEVTQTPSHQVTQMGQEVILRCVPISNHLYFYWYRQILGQKVEFLVSFYNNEISEKSEIFDDQFSVERPDGSNFTLKIRSTKLEDSAMYFCASRPWGQGNQPQHFGDGTRLSIL.

The chain recombines TRBV2 with TRBJ2-2; D unclear. The CDR3 extends over 13 amino acids. Trimming took off 7 bases at V and 5 bases at J, with 11 bases between the two ends. From germline, CDR1 is SNHLY and CDR2 FYNNEI. In DNA, the CDR3 is TGTGCCAGCATGAGGAGAAATACCGGGGAGCTGTTTTTT. Protein: CASMRRNTGELFF. Combining the CDR3 with reference TRBV2 and TRBJ2-2 gives the whole variable domain EPEVTQTPSHQVTQMGQEVILRCVPISNHLYFYWYRQILGQKVEFLVSFYNNEISEKSEIFDDQFSVERPDGSNFTLKIRSTKLEDSAMYFCASMRRNTGELFFGEGSRLTVL.

The gene calls are TRBV13 and TRBJ2-1; TRBD2 matches at 11 bases. Trimming cost V 5 bases and J 6 bases; bases outside gene matches: 6. CDR3 size: 15 residues. Looked up from germline, CDR1 is PRHDT and CDR2 is FYEKMQ (reference sequence). The chain's CDR3 is CASSALAGGRNEQFF. CDR3 nucleotides: TGTGCCAGCAGCGCTCTAGCGGGAGGCCGCAATGAGCAGTTCTTC.

The CDR3, as DNA: TGTGCCAGCAGCAGACGACGGGGTTTCATAGCCAAAAACATTCAGTACTTC. As protein: CASSRRRGFIAKNIQYF. This chain links TRBV28 with TRBJ2-4; D may be TRBD2 (5 bases). CDR1 is MDHEN, CDR2 SYDVKM, per germline. V gave up 6 bases and J gave up 0 bases, with 18 bases separating them. The CDR3 sequence is 17 residues long.

This clone occurred once. The CDR3 here is CASSLAPGQGAGKLFF. CDR3 DNA: TGTGCCAGCAGCTTGGCGCCGGGACAGGGGGCGGGGAAACTGTTTTTT. The chain employs TRBV5-4 and TRBJ2-2, with 12 bases lining up with TRBD1. CDR1 is SGHNT and CDR2 is YYREEE in the germline V gene (reference sequence). V dropped 0 bases and J dropped 14; count of bases not matched to a gene: 11. The CDR3 covers 16 residues.

In its sample, this clone was seen once. A much larger clone sits a single nucleotide away, making a read error possible. CDR3: CASSGTSVNEQFF. The CDR3 DNA reads TGTGCCAGCAGTGGGACTAGCGTCAATGAGCAGTTCTTC. The J gene is TRBJ2-1, the V gene TRBV12-3 or TRBV12-4, with 10 bases matching TRBD2. The V and J ends lost 5 bases and 6 bases, in that order; junction bases with no gene match: 1. The CDR3 covers 13 residues.